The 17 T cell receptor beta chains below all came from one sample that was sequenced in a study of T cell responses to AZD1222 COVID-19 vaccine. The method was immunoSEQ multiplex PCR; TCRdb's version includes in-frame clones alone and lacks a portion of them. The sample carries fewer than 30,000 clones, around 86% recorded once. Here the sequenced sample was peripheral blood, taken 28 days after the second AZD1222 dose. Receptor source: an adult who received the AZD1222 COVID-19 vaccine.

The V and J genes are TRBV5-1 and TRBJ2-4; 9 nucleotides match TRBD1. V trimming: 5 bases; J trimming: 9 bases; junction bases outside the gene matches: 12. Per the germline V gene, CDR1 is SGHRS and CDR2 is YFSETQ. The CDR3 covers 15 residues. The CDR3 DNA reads TGCGCCAGCAGGGAGGCCCCGGGACAGGGAGGCATTCAGTACTTC. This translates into CASREAPGQGGIQYF.

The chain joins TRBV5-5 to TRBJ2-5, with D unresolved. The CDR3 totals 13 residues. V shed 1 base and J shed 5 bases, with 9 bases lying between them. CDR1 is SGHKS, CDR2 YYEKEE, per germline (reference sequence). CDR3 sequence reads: CASSLRVRETQYF. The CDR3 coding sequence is TGTGCCAGCAGCTTGAGGGTGCGGGAGACCCAGTACTTC.

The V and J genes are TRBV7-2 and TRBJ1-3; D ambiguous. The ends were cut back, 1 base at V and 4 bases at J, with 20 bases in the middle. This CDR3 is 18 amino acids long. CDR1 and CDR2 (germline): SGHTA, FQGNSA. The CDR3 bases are TGTGCCAGCAGCTTAGATTTGGCGGTCCGGTCTCGCGGAAACACCATATATTTT. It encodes CASSLDLAVRSRGNTIYF.

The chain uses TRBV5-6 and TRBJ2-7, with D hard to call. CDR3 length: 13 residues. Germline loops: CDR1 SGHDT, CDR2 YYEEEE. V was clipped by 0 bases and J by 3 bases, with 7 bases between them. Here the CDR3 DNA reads TGTGCCAGCAGCTTGGTCAGGAACTACGAGCAGTACTTC. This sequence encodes CASSLVRNYEQYF.

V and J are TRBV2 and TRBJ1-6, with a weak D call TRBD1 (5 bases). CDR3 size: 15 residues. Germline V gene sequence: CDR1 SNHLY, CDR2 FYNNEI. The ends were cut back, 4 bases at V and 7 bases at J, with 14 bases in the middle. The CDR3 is CASSVEGILNSPLHF. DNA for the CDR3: TGTGCCAGCAGTGTGGAGGGGATCTTGAATTCACCCCTCCACTTT.

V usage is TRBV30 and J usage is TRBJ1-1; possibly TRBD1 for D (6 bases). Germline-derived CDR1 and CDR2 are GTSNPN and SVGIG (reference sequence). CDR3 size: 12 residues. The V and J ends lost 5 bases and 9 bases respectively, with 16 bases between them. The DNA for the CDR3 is TGTGCCTGGCCAGGGACCGGGGGCCAAGCTTTCTTT. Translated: CAWPGTGGQAFF.

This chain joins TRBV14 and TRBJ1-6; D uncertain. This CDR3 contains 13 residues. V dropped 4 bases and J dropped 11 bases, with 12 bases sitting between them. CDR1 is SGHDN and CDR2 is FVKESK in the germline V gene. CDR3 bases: TGTGCCAGCAGCCCCCTGGAAGGGACACCCCTCCACTTT. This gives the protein CASSPLEGTPLHF.

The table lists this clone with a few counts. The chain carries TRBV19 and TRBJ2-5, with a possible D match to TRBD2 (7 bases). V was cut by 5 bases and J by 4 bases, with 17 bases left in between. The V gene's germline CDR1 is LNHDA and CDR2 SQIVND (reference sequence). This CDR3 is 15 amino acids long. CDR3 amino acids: CASSLQGRDGETQYF. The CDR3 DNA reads TGTGCCAGTAGTCTTCAGGGGAGGGACGGAGAGACCCAGTACTTC.

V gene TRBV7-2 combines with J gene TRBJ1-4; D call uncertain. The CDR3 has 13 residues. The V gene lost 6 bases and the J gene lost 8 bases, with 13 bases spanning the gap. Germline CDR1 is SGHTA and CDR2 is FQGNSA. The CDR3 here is CASSLRSGEKLFF. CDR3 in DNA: TGTGCCAGCAGTCTTAGGAGTGGGGAAAAACTGTTTTTT.

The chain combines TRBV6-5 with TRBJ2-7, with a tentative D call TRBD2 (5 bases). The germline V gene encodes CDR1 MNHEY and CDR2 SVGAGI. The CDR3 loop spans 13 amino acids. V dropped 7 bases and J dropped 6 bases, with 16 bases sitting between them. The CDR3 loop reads CASTQEEVGEQYF. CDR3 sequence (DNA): TGTGCCAGCACGCAGGAGGAAGTCGGCGAGCAGTACTTC.

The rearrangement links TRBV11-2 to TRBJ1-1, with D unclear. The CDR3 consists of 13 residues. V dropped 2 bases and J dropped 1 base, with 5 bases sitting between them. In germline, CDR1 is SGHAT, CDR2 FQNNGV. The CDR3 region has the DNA TGTGCCAGCAGCTTACAGAGGAACACTGAAGCTTTCTTT. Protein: CASSLQRNTEAFF.

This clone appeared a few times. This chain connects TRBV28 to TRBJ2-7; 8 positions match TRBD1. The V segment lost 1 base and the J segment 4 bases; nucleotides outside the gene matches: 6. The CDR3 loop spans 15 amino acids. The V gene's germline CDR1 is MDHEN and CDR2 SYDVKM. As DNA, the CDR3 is TGTGCCAGCAGTTTATTACCAGGGGGCGGGTACGAGCAGTACTTC. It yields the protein CASSLLPGGGYEQYF.

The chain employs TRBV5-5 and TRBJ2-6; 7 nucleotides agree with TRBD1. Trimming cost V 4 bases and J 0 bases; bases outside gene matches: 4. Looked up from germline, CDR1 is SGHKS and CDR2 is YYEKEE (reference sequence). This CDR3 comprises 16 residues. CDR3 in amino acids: CASSRQGLSGANVLTF. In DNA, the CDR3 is TGTGCCAGCAGCCGACAGGGTCTCTCTGGGGCCAACGTCCTGACTTTC.

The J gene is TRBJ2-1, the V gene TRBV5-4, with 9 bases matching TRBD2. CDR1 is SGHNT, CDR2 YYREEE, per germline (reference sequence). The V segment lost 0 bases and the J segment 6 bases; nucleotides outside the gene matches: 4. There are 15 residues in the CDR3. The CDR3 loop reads CASSLGSGSINEQFF. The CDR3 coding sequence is TGTGCCAGCAGCTTGGGTAGCGGGAGTATCAATGAGCAGTTCTTC.

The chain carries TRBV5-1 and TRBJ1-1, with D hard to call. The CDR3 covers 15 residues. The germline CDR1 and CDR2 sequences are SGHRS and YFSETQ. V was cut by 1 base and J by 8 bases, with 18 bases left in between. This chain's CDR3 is CASSLSGTPPSEAFF. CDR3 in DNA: TGCGCCAGCAGCTTGTCAGGTACTCCACCCTCCGAAGCTTTCTTT.

The CDR3 DNA reads TGTGCCAGCAGCACAGGCGCGAGGGAGCAGTACTTC. This encodes CASSTGAREQYF. The J gene is TRBJ2-7, the V gene TRBV27; perhaps TRBD1 as D (5 bases). CDR3 length equals 12 residues. The ends were cut back, 6 bases at V and 7 bases at J, with 13 bases in the middle. Germline lookup yields CDR1 MNHEY and CDR2 SMNVEV (reference sequence).

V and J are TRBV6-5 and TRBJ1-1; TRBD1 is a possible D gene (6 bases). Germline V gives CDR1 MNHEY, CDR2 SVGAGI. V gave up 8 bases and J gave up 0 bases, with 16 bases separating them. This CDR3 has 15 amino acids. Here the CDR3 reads CASGGAREMNTEAFF. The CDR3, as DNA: TGTGCCAGCGGGGGGGCCCGGGAAATGAACACTGAAGCTTTCTTT.